This T cell receptor (beta chain) was identified in a study of blood T cell repertoires in COVID-19 (dated by TCRdb to the early 2020s). At the level of the whole study: The collaborator samples originated in the United States, Italy and Spain and spanned the acute and convalescent phases of COVID-19. The material from the prospective study consisted of cDNA or gDNA derived from T cells, B-cell-depleted T cells, or PBMCs. The dataset comprised deeply sampled blood TCRbeta repertoires from subjects exposed to, actively infected with, or recovered from COVID-19. The repertoires were released in a freely available public database meant as a resource for research on the immune response to SARS-CoV-2. The samples were drawn from the first 160 participants of the ongoing ImmuneRACE study and from about 1,200 subjects provided by 6 global collaborators. A de-identified subject ID, COVID-19 status, age in years and sex were almost always included in the sample metadata. Where available, HLA class I and class II types were taken from metadata supplied by the sample provider and were not determined by assay-based typing.

Participants in the prospective study were enrolled through a virtual design, were aged about 18 to 100 years, and lived in some 24 United States geographic areas. In the prospective study, cohorts were assigned on the basis of participant-reported clinical history obtained from a screening survey and a study questionnaire. Recovered participants in ImmuneRACE Cohort 3 were defined as having two consecutive negative NP/OP PCR tests, clearance from a healthcare professional, or resolution of symptoms. Each participant in the prospective study had whole blood, serum and a nasopharyngeal or oropharyngeal swab collected by mobile phlebotomists. Additional blood draws and questionnaires over an approximately two-month period could optionally be provided by prospective study participants. Blood samples from the prospective study were shipped frozen or at room temperature prior to DNA extraction. V lost 3 bases and J lost 7 bases; the stretch between them is 16 bases long. From the cysteine up to the phenylalanine, the CDR3 has a length of 16 residues. Here the CDR3 DNA is all that survives: 48 bases in frame from base 1. CDR1 and CDR2 were assigned from the germline V gene as MDHEN and SYDVKM.

TCRbeta CDR3 regions were amplified from genomic DNA by means of the immunoSEQ Assay, a bias-controlled multiplex PCR. Processing in the source paper ran as follows. Nucleated cell counts per sample were estimated from amplification of reference gene primers within the assay. To quantify the absolute abundance of each unique TCRbeta CDR3 rearrangement, sequence reads were collapsed and filtered. For each sample, productive Simpson clonality was calculated as the square root of Simpson's diversity index across productive rearrangements. This immuneACCESS table, as held by TCRdb, lists in-frame sequences with V and J called but not all clones. Of the missing ones, under half trace to an unresolved V gene in checked studies; the others have no known cause. V and J calls and clone size are given by that table; D and trimming were obtained from the DNA. For this sample the table gives 150,000 to 200,000 clones, of which approximately 90% were detected only once. The top ten constitute about 0.8% of the sample.

Here is what the overall study found, with its caveats: The amount of clinical and demographic metadata varied by source and participant and was provided uncurated.

This clone appeared a few times. There is no known antigen for this receptor. Base-call qualities are not available, and no considerably larger clone is one nucleotide away. The receptor was derived from a woman aged 18-35 years who had recovered from COVID-19. The sequence is built from TRBV28 and TRBJ1-6; the D gene is not confidently resolved. The sample comprised PBMCs or T cells enriched from blood (not recorded which). The sequenced DNA: TGTGCCAGCAGTTTTCCGACACCTGAGGGAAATTCACCCCTCCACTTT. This gives the protein CASSFPTPEGNSPLHF.